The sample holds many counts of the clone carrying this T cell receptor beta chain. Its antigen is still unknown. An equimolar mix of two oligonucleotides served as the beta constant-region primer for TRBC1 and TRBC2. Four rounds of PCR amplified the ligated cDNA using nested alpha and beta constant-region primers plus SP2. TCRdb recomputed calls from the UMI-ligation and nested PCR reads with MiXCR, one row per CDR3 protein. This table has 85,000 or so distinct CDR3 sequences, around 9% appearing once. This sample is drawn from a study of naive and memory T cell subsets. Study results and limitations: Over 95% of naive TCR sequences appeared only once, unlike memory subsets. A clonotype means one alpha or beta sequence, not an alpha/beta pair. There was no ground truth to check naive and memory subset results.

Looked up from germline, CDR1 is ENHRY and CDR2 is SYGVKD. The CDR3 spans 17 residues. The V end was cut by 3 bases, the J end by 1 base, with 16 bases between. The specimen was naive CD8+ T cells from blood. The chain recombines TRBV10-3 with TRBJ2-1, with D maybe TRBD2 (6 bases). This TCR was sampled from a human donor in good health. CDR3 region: CAISDSSPDYSYNEQFF. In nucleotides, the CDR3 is TGTGCCATCAGTGATTCCTCCCCGGACTATTCCTACAATGAGCAGTTCTTC.